These 21 T cell receptor beta chains were sequenced from one sample in a study of beta chain features in type 1 diabetes. Whole-study results and caveats: Within each of all four CD4+ subsets, Type 1 diabetes patients had TCRB CDR3s that were moderately but significantly shorter.

All of the isolated RNA was reverse transcribed, so expressed TCRB transcripts were sequenced. Clones were read by immunoSEQ multiplex PCR, and TCRdb kept only the in-frame ones, dropping some. Here the sample spans about 640,000 clones, under 15% being singletons. These receptors have no identified antigens. The material sequenced was naive CD4+ T cells from blood. Receptor source: a man aged 25-40 years with type 1 diabetes.

The chain carries TRBV5-1 and TRBJ2-5, with TRBD1 as a possible D gene (5 bases). Trimming pared 6 bases from V and 5 bases from J, leaving 23 bases between. This CDR3 spans 16 amino acids. From germline, CDR1 is SGHRS and CDR2 YFSETQ. CDR3: CASTMAGPPNSETQYF. DNA for the CDR3: TGCGCCAGCACGATGGCAGGGCCCCCAAATTCGGAGACCCAGTACTTC.

The V gene is TRBV19, the J gene TRBJ1-5; D gene ambiguous. Trimming took off 0 bases at V and 0 bases at J, with 6 bases between the two ends. Germline V gene data show CDR1 as LNHDA and CDR2 as SQIVND (reference sequence). The CDR3 extends over 15 amino acids. The CDR3, as DNA: TGTGCCAGTAGTATAGACAGATATAGCAATCAGCCCCAGCATTTT. It specifies CASSIDRYSNQPQHF.

J is TRBJ1-2 and V is TRBV20-1, with 9 positions matching TRBD1. The CDR3 is 11 residues long. Trimming cost V 6 bases and J 4 bases; bases outside gene matches: 0. CDR1 DFQATT and CDR2 SNEGSKA come from the germline V gene (reference sequence). The CDR3 spells CSADRGYGYTF. The CDR3 DNA reads TGCAGTGCGGACAGGGGCTATGGCTACACCTTC.

In this sample, this clone turned up a few times. The chain has TRBV5-4 and TRBJ1-3; 9 bases are a match to TRBD1. Germline V lookup: CDR1 SGHNT, CDR2 YYREEE (reference sequence). The CDR3 loop spans 14 amino acids. V was clipped by 4 bases and J by 4 bases; unmatched bases: 3. The CDR3 sequence: CASSPGTGGNTIYF. The CDR3 DNA reads TGTGCCAGCAGCCCAGGGACAGGGGGAAACACCATATATTTT.

The J gene is TRBJ1-2, the V gene TRBV6-5; weak D call: TRBD1 (5 bases). There are 15 residues in the CDR3. V shed 0 bases and J shed 2 bases, with 10 bases lying between them. Germline V gene data show CDR1 as MNHEY and CDR2 as SVGAGI. The CDR3 region is CASSYSRDGNYGYTF. DNA of the CDR3: TGTGCCAGCAGTTACTCGAGGGACGGCAACTATGGCTACACCTTC.

Only a few counts were recorded for this clone. This rearrangement joins TRBV4-1 to TRBJ1-6; D unresolved. The V and J ends lost 4 bases and 1 base respectively, with 8 bases between them. This CDR3 spans 15 amino acids. Germline CDR1 and CDR2: MGHRA and YSYEKL. This CDR3 reads CASSLEGSYNSPLHF. DNA of the CDR3: TGCGCCAGCAGCCTCGAGGGTTCCTATAATTCACCCCTCCACTTT.

This clone has a handful of counts. A read error may produce the germline difference seen at one junction end. This sequence joins TRBV20-1 and TRBJ1-1; no reliable D call. CDR1 is DFQATT, CDR2 SNEGSKA, per germline (reference sequence). This CDR3 region has 11 residues. The CDR3 loop is CSVPGNAEAFF. CDR3 nucleotide sequence: TGCAGTGTCCCTGGGAACGCTGAAGCTTTCTTT.

This chain's CDR3 is CASSEPVGGGTDTQYF. CDR3 sequence (DNA): TGTGCCAGCAGCGAGCCCGTAGGGGGGGGCACAGATACGCAGTATTTT. The chain joins TRBV9 to TRBJ2-3, with D perhaps matching TRBD2 (7 bases). Germline-derived CDR1 and CDR2 are SGDLS and YYNGEE. V was shortened by 3 bases and J by 1 base, with 15 bases between the two germline ends. CDR3 length: 16 residues.

This clone was recorded a few times. The rearrangement joins TRBV7-8 to TRBJ2-1, with D tentatively TRBD1 or TRBD2 (5 bases each). This CDR3 spans 15 amino acids. V lost 5 bases and J 0 bases, leaving 11 bases between the germline ends. The germline gives CDR1 SGHVS, CDR2 FQNEAQ. The CDR3 loop reads CASSHEGYSYNEQFF. The CDR3 coding sequence is TGTGCCAGCAGCCATGAGGGGTACTCCTACAATGAGCAGTTCTTC.

This clone was found a few times. CDR3 residues: CASGFYPGNTEAFF. The CDR3 region has the DNA TGTGCTAGTGGTTTCTATCCGGGAAACACTGAAGCTTTCTTT. The V call is TRBV12-5, the J call TRBJ1-1; D is unclear. V gave up 3 bases and J gave up 2 bases, with 10 bases separating them. Looked up from germline, CDR1 is LGHNT and CDR2 is FRNRAP. This CDR3 is built from 14 residues.

Points on this clone: The sample contains more than one DNA sequence encoding this CDR3. The V call is TRBV7-9, the J call TRBJ1-4, with D perhaps TRBD1 (6 bases). Per germline, CDR1 SEHNR and CDR2 FQNEAQ (reference sequence). Trimming took 4 bases from V and 2 from J, leaving 11 bases between them. CDR3 size: 15 residues. The CDR3 bases are TGTGCCAGCAGCTCTTCAGGGGCTACTAATGAAAAACTGTTTTTT. Amino acids: CASSSSGATNEKLFF.

The rearrangement joins TRBV14 to TRBJ1-1; D ambiguous. The CDR3 extends over 13 amino acids. Looked up from germline, CDR1 is SGHDN and CDR2 is FVKESK. Trimming removed 1 base from V and 1 base from J, with 4 bases in between. The CDR3 sequence: CASSQGSNTEAFF. Here the CDR3 DNA reads TGTGCCAGCAGCCAAGGGTCGAACACTGAAGCTTTCTTT.

The CDR3 DNA follows: TGTGCCAGCAGACGAGGGGCCTCTAGCAATCAGCCCCAGCATTTT. Translation gives CASRRGASSNQPQHF. The chain recombines TRBV27 with TRBJ1-5; possibly TRBD1 for D (5 bases). CDR1 is MNHEY and CDR2 is SMNVEV in the germline V gene (reference sequence). The CDR3 consists of 15 residues. Trimming removed 6 bases from V and 0 bases from J, with 12 bases in between.

The chain has TRBV2 and TRBJ2-7; D may be TRBD1 (5 bases). Germline-derived CDR1 and CDR2 are SNHLY and FYNNEI. The length of the CDR3 is 12 residues. Trimming shortened V by 5 bases and J by 2 bases, and 7 bases separated the two germline ends. CDR3 coding DNA: TGTGCCAGCAGTCCAGGGACCTACGAGCAGTACTTC. Its protein product is CASSPGTYEQYF.

This chain uses TRBV30 with TRBJ2-2; 7 bases agree with TRBD1. The CDR3 contains 13 residues. V lost 4 bases, J lost 5 bases, and 4 bases stayed unmatched. The germline CDR1 and CDR2 sequences are GTSNPN and SVGIG (reference sequence). For the CDR3, the DNA is TGTGCCTGGACTAAACAGGGGACCGGGGAGCTGTTTTTT. Protein product: CAWTKQGTGELFF.

This chain links TRBV7-9 with TRBJ2-3; TRBD2 agrees at 12 bases. CDR1 is SEHNR and CDR2 is FQNEAQ in the germline V gene (reference sequence). The V gene end was trimmed by 8 bases and the J gene end by 2 bases; junction bases not matched to a gene: 8. The CDR3 has 16 residues. The CDR3: CASSYRTSGVTDTQYF. DNA of the CDR3: TGTGCCAGCTCCTATAGGACTAGCGGGGTCACAGATACGCAGTATTTT.

This clone occurred a few times. The V call is TRBV28, the J call TRBJ1-5; D may be TRBD1 (5 bases). CDR1 MDHEN and CDR2 SYDVKM come from the germline V gene. This CDR3 comprises 12 residues. V was shortened by 7 bases and J by 7 bases, with 11 bases between the two germline ends. The CDR3 is CASTLGDQPQHF. The CDR3 DNA sequence: TGTGCCAGCACTTTGGGGGACCAGCCCCAGCATTTT. Full variable domain (outside the CDR3, taken from reference TRBV28 and TRBJ1-5): DVKVTQSSRYLVKRTGEKVFLECVQDMDHENMFWYRQDPGLGLRLIYFSYDVKMKEKGDIPEGYSVSREKKERFSLILESASTNQTSMYLCASTLGDQPQHFGDGTRLSIL.

The chain has TRBV9 and TRBJ2-5; possible D gene TRBD2, 6 bases. The CDR3 covers 14 residues. Germline-derived CDR1 and CDR2 are SGDLS and YYNGEE. V shed 0 bases and J shed 3 bases, with 9 bases lying between them. This CDR3 is CASSVGLAEETQYF. CDR3 DNA sequence: TGTGCCAGCAGCGTAGGTTTAGCGGAAGAGACCCAGTACTTC.

The V call is TRBV21-1, the J call TRBJ1-5. TRBV21-1 is described as a pseudogene. The CDR3 is 14 residues long. This chain's CDR3 is CASAKRGANQPQHF. CDR3 DNA: TGTGCCAGCGCTAAACGGGGGGCAAATCAGCCCCAGCATTTT.

Comments on this clone: The same CDR3 can be traced to other DNA sequences in this sample. The chain carries TRBV20-1 and TRBJ2-5, with D hard to call. Germline V gives CDR1 DFQATT, CDR2 SNEGSKA (reference sequence). This CDR3 spans 10 amino acids. V was shortened by 3 bases and J by 4 bases, with 3 bases between the two germline ends. DNA for the CDR3: TGCAGTGCTAGGCTAGAGACCCAGTACTTC. Translated, it gives CSARLETQYF.

This clone appeared a few times. The chain links TRBV6-6 to TRBJ2-5, with D possibly being TRBD1 (5 bases). V gave up 7 bases and J gave up 5 bases, with 11 bases separating them. The V gene's germline CDR1 is MNHNY and CDR2 SVGAGI (reference sequence). This CDR3 comprises 12 residues. The CDR3 bases are TGTGCCAGCATCAGGGCCGGGGAGACCCAGTACTTC. Translating it yields CASIRAGETQYF.